This paragraph covers one T cell receptor beta chain sequence. Its antigen is undetermined. The CDR3 covers 16 residues. The data belong to a study of CD8 T cells in ankylosing spondylitis. Study results and limitations: A TCR beta motif of eight highly homologous variants appeared characteristic of ankylosing spondylitis blood. Certain motif variants had earlier been reported in reactive arthritis synovial fluid and blood.

A single record per CDR3 protein comes from TCRdb applying MiXCR to the 5' RACE reads. The table shows fewer than 500,000 distinct CDR3 sequences, with about 20% occurring only once. What was sequenced was blood, either unsorted or a sorted T cell fraction (not recorded which). This receptor was taken from a male donor with ankylosing spondylitis. This chain uses TRBV21-1 with TRBJ2-5; TRBD2, as called in the table, went unchecked against the DNA. TRBV21-1 is reported as a pseudogene. The CDR3 region is CASSKVTRWSEETQYF. The CDR3 region has the DNA TGTGCCAGCAGCAAAGTTACTAGGTGGAGCGAGGAGACCCAGTACTTC.